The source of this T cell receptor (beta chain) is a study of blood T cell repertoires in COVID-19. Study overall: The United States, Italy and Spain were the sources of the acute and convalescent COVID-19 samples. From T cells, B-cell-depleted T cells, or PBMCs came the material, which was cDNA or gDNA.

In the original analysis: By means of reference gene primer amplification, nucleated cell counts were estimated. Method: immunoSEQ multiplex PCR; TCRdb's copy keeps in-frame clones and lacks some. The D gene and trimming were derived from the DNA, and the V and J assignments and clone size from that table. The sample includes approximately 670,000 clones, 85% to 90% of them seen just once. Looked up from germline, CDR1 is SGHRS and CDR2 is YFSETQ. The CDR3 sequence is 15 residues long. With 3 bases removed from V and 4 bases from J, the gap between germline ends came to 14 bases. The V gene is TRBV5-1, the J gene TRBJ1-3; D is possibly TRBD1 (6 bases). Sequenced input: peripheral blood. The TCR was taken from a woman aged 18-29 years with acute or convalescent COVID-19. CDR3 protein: CASSSSGDAGNTIYF. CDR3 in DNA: TGCGCCAGCAGCTCATCAGGGGACGCAGGAAACACCATATATTTT.